This T cell receptor beta chain appears in the sequencing data of a study of T-cell reconstitution after alpha-beta-depleted transplantation in children. This clonotype was recorded a few times. As yet, its antigen is unknown. The CDR3 sequence is 12 residues long. The germline V gene encodes CDR1 DFQATT and CDR2 SNEGSKA (reference sequence). V lost 3 bases, J lost 1 base, and 4 bases lay in between. For TCRbeta, the library was prepared with unique molecular identifiers. TCRdb called the PCR reads again in MiXCR, with one record for every CDR3 protein. This table holds 140,000 to 150,000 distinct CDR3 sequences, roughly 9% found once. Study observations and caveats: In patients about two months after transplant, alpha-beta T cells reportedly arose from several hundred expanded graft clones. For some patients, TCRbeta diversity was high at day 60 because of recipient T cells and thymic progenitors that survived. The main origin of T-cell counts and diversity one year after transplant was newly produced T cells.

This receptor was obtained from a female patient under 10 years old who had a stem cell transplant for congenital amegakaryocytic thrombocytopenia, so the T cells may come from the graft donor. Sequencing used PBMCs, mostly from graft donor cells, obtained 180 days after TCRalphabeta/CD19-depleted stem cell transplant. V and J are TRBV20-1 and TRBJ1-5; D is ambiguous. The CDR3 reads CSASFSNQPQHF. The CDR3 DNA is TGCAGTGCTAGCTTCAGCAATCAGCCCCAGCATTTT.